This T cell receptor (beta chain) was documented in a study of blood T cell repertoires in COVID-19 (TCRdb year 2020). As for the study more broadly: Samples covering the acute and convalescent phases of COVID-19 were provided by collaborators in the United States, Italy and Spain. Subjects who had been exposed to COVID-19, were actively infected with it, or had recovered from it provided the deeply sampled blood TCRbeta repertoires that made up the dataset. Where available, HLA class I and class II types were obtained from metadata supplied by the sample provider rather than from assay-based typing. The repertoires were released in a freely available public database intended as a resource for research on the immune response to SARS-CoV-2. The sample metadata nearly always contained a de-identified subject ID, COVID-19 status, age in years and sex. The samples were drawn from the first 160 participants of the ongoing ImmuneRACE study and from some 1,300 subjects provided by 6 global collaborators. The prospective study material was composed of cDNA or gDNA derived from T cells, B-cell-depleted T cells, or PBMCs.

In Seattle, one collaborating source enrolled patients while the infection was active and tracked those patients longitudinally over the course of disease. Each collaborating institution followed its own protocols to collect whole blood in K2EDTA tubes. For TCRbeta analysis, collaborator samples were shipped as frozen whole blood, as isolated PBMCs, or as DNA extracted from either sample type. Points on this clone: Its cognate antigen has yet to be identified. The record has no base qualities; no much larger clone is one base away.

What the work shows at the level of the full study, not this receptor alone: Clinical and demographic metadata were provided uncurated, with the amount varying by source and participant.

TCRbeta CDR3 regions were amplified from genomic DNA using the immunoSEQ Assay, a bias-controlled multiplex PCR. In the paper's pipeline: Within the assay, amplification of reference gene primers was used to estimate how many nucleated cells each sample contained. To quantify the absolute abundance of each unique TCRbeta CDR3 rearrangement, sequence reads were collapsed and filtered. For each sample, productive Simpson clonality was calculated as the square root of Simpson's diversity index over productive rearrangements. TCRdb obtained this table from immuneACCESS and retained in-frame rearrangements with V and J assigned. These tables miss some clones; where compared with another copy, unresolved V genes account for less than half of the shortfall, and the remainder is unexplained. Clone size and V and J calls were adopted from that table, with D and trimming inferred from the DNA. This sample comprises roughly 500,000 clones, 89% of them detected only once. The top ten constitute about 0.91% of the sample.

The CDR3 runs 13 amino acids, cysteine and phenylalanine included. CDR3 DNA is the only sequence kept; it has 39 bases, read in frame from the first base. CDR1 and CDR2 are drawn from the germline V gene (reference sequence): LGHDT, YNNKEL. Cut back by 3 bases and 2 bases, the V and J ends lie 5 bases apart. Sequencing used peripheral blood. This receptor was identified in a man in his late teens or twenties with COVID-19, enrolled during active disease. The rearrangement joined TRBV3-1 (or the pseudogene TRBV3-2) to TRBJ1-5, with no confidently assigned D gene. The sequenced DNA: TGTGCCAGCAGCCAGAGGGGCAATCAGCCCCAGCATTTT. Translated, this gives CASSQRGNQPQHF.